Following are 23 T cell receptor beta chains from one sample sequenced in a study of cytomegalovirus exposure and HLA in healthy donors. PCR employed 60 Vbeta and 13 Jbeta primers. Libraries were prepared by immunoSEQ multiplex PCR; TCRdb keeps only in-frame clonotypes and omits some of them. The sample holds 140,000 or so clones, roughly four fifths seen once. The sample taken for sequencing was PBMCs. These receptors were taken from a woman aged 55-75 years in good health and CMV-seropositive.

The J gene is TRBJ2-1, the V gene TRBV7-9; TRBD1 aligns across 7 bases. The CDR3 is 13 residues long. The junction had 6 bases not matched to a gene; V was cut back by 5 bases and J by 8 bases. Germline CDR1 is SEHNR and CDR2 is FQNEAQ (reference sequence). CDR3 in DNA: TGTGCCAGCAGCCCAAGCGACAGGGATGAGCAGTTCTTC. The encoded protein is CASSPSDRDEQFF.

V is TRBV30 and J is TRBJ1-5, with 8 bases matching TRBD1. V lost 3 bases to trimming and J lost 6 bases; unmatched junction nucleotides: 7. The CDR3 covers 14 residues. Looked up from germline, CDR1 is GTSNPN and CDR2 is SVGIG (reference sequence). As DNA, the CDR3 is TGTGCCTGGAGCCCTCGGACAGGGCTTCAGCCCCAGCATTTT. This gives the protein CAWSPRTGLQPQHF.

This chain links TRBV30 with TRBJ2-3; the D gene is possibly TRBD2 (5 bases). Trimming pared 8 bases from V and 0 bases from J, leaving 15 bases between. CDR3 size: 14 residues. Looked up from germline, CDR1 is GTSNPN and CDR2 is SVGIG (reference sequence). CDR3 sequence reads: CAGRTASSTDTQYF. As DNA, the CDR3 is TGTGCCGGACGGACTGCTTCTAGCACAGATACGCAGTATTTT. The entire variable domain, with the rest obtained from reference TRBV30 and TRBJ2-3, is as follows: SQTIHQWPATLVQPVGSPLSLECTVEGTSNPNLYWYRQAAGRGLQLLFYSVGIGQISSEVPQNLSASRPQDRQFILSSKKLLLSDSGFYLCAGRTASSTDTQYFGPGTRLTVL.

The CDR3 DNA reads as TGTGCCAGCAGCAGAAGGACAGCACTACCGGGGGGCTACACCTTC. This gives the protein CASSRRTALPGGYTF. V gene TRBV28 combines with J gene TRBJ1-2, with D maybe TRBD1 (6 bases). Germline values: CDR1 MDHEN, CDR2 SYDVKM. The CDR3 totals 15 residues. Between the trimmed V and J ends, which lost 6 bases and 8 bases, there was a span of 22 bases.

The J gene is TRBJ2-1, the V gene TRBV27; D unresolved. V shed 0 bases and J shed 7 bases, with 4 bases lying between them. CDR3 length: 12 amino acids. Germline V gene lookup returns CDR1 MNHEY and CDR2 SMNVEV (reference sequence). Here the CDR3 reads CASSLSQNEQFF. In DNA, the CDR3 is TGTGCCAGCAGTTTATCCCAGAATGAGCAGTTCTTC.

The rearrangement joins TRBV7-2 to TRBJ1-2; D might be TRBD1 (5 bases). The germline CDR1 and CDR2 sequences are SGHTA and FQGNSA. The CDR3 has 14 amino acids. V lost 2 bases and J lost 4, with 11 bases in between. CDR3 sequence reads: CASSLSQGVYGYTF. DNA of the CDR3: TGTGCCAGCAGCTTATCCCAGGGTGTCTATGGCTACACCTTC.

CDR3 nucleotide sequence: TGTGCCAGCACTGAGGGTACCGCCCGTAGCCCCCAGTACTTC. Translated, it gives CASTEGTARSPQYF. The chain couples TRBV25-1 to TRBJ2-5, with D possibly being TRBD2 (5 bases). The CDR3 consists of 14 residues. Looked up from germline, CDR1 is MGHDK and CDR2 is SYGVNS. With 7 bases removed from V and 9 bases from J, the gap between germline ends came to 21 bases.

V gene TRBV19 combines with J gene TRBJ1-1; tentative D call: TRBD1 (5 bases). V lost 7 bases to trimming and J lost 0 bases, with 15 bases between them. Per germline, CDR1 LNHDA and CDR2 SQIVND (reference sequence). The CDR3 length is 15 residues. The CDR3 DNA reads as TGTGCCAGTATCTCTAGACAGTTCATGAACACTGAAGCTTTCTTT. This encodes CASISRQFMNTEAFF.

The chain carries TRBV7-3 and TRBJ2-1, with TRBD2 matching 10 bases. The CDR3 runs 15 residues. Germline lookup yields CDR1 SGHTA and CDR2 FQGTGA. The V and J ends lost 5 bases and 5 bases, in that order; junction bases with no gene match: 6. CDR3 bases: TGTGCCAGCAGCGCTACTAGCGGGATTCACAATGAGCAGTTCTTC. Translation: CASSATSGIHNEQFF. The full variable domain, with the rest looked up from reference TRBV7-3 and TRBJ2-1, is GAGVSQTPSNKVTEKGKYVELRCDPISGHTALYWYRQSLGQGPEFLIYFQGTGAADDSGLPNDRFFAVRPEGSVSTLKIQRTERGDSAVYLCASSATSGIHNEQFFGPGTRLTVL.

This sequence joins TRBV25-1 and TRBJ2-1; the match to TRBD2 covers 9 bases. Germline-derived CDR1 and CDR2 are MGHDK and SYGVNS. V shed 9 bases and J 3 bases; nucleotides not matched to a gene: 6. The CDR3 runs 14 residues. CDR3 amino acids: CARLGSGSYNEQFF. CDR3 bases: TGTGCCAGGCTCGGTAGCGGGAGCTACAATGAGCAGTTCTTC.

V is TRBV28 and J is TRBJ1-1; possible D gene TRBD1, 5 bases. Germline CDR1 MDHEN, CDR2 SYDVKM. The CDR3 has 15 residues. Trimming removed 3 bases from V and 6 bases from J, with 17 bases in between. CDR3: CASSFAGPLQAEAFF. CDR3 in DNA: TGTGCCAGCAGTTTTGCGGGACCCCTGCAGGCTGAAGCTTTCTTT.

This sequence joins TRBV6-5 and TRBJ2-7; D might be TRBD2 (6 bases). Trimming took 1 base from V and 1 from J, leaving 11 bases between them. This CDR3 has 15 residues. Germline loops: CDR1 MNHEY, CDR2 SVGAGI. The CDR3 region is CASSYLGTGSYEQYF. The CDR3 DNA reads TGTGCCAGCAGTTACTTGGGGACTGGTTCCTACGAGCAGTACTTC.

This clone was detected a few times. V is TRBV4-1 and J is TRBJ1-5; D remains ambiguous. Trimming removed 2 bases at V and 1 base at J, with 6 bases between. The CDR3 loop spans 14 amino acids. Germline-derived CDR1 and CDR2 are MGHRA and YSYEKL. The CDR3 region is CASSQQISNQPQHF. The CDR3 nucleotides read TGCGCCAGCAGCCAACAGATCAGCAATCAGCCCCAGCATTTT.

The chain couples TRBV13 to TRBJ2-7, with TRBD2 as a possible D gene (6 bases). Trimming left V 5 bases short and J 6 bases short, with 23 bases between. Per the germline V gene, CDR1 is PRHDT and CDR2 is FYEKMQ (reference sequence). The CDR3 is 16 amino acids. DNA of the CDR3: TGTGCCAGCAGCCCGGAGATCTGGGGGGAAGGTGGCGAGCAGTACTTC. Its protein is CASSPEIWGEGGEQYF.

The rearrangement links TRBV6-5 to TRBJ2-5; 9 nucleotides line up with TRBD1. Trimming took 6 bases from V and 2 from J; bases not matched to a gene: 4. CDR1 is MNHEY and CDR2 is SVGAGI in the germline V gene. This CDR3 is 14 amino acids long. The DNA of the CDR3 is TGTGCCAGCAGGGAACAGGGGGCACAAGAGACCCAGTACTTC. Protein sequence: CASREQGAQETQYF.

The rearrangement links TRBV10-3 to TRBJ2-7, with D uncertain. Per the germline V gene, CDR1 is ENHRY and CDR2 is SYGVKD. There are 14 residues in the CDR3. Trimming shortened V by 11 bases and J by 1 base, and 18 bases separated the two germline ends. The CDR3 DNA reads TGTGCCGTCGCAACACGAACCCAATCCTACGAGCAGTACTTC. Translated, it gives CAVATRTQSYEQYF.

The rearrangement uses TRBV7-2 and TRBJ2-7; 8 positions match TRBD1. The length of the CDR3 is 13 residues. Germline V gene sequence: CDR1 SGHTA, CDR2 FQGNSA. The trim removed 5 bases at V and 6 bases at J, leaving 6 bases unmatched. In DNA form, the CDR3 reads TGTGCCAGCAGCGAGAAGACAGGGGTCGAGCAGTACTTC. Protein: CASSEKTGVEQYF.

This chain links TRBV18 with TRBJ2-7; maybe TRBD1 (6 bases). CDR3 length equals 14 residues. Between the trimmed V and J ends, which lost 8 bases and 1 base, there was a span of 15 bases. Germline CDR1 is KGHSH and CDR2 is LQKENI. The CDR3 reads CASAPGQGSYEQYF. The CDR3 DNA is TGTGCCAGCGCCCCGGGACAAGGTTCCTACGAGCAGTACTTC. The whole variable domain, remainder taken from reference TRBV18 and TRBJ2-7, is NAGVMQNPRHLVRRRGQEARLRCSPMKGHSHVYWYRQLPEEGLKFMVYLQKENIIDESGMPKERFSAEFPKEGPSILRIQQVVRGDSAAYFCASAPGQGSYEQYFGPGTRLTVT.

V and J are TRBV7-2 and TRBJ1-6; 8 nucleotides agree with TRBD1. Germline trimming cut 1 base from V and 6 bases from J; bases unmatched to any gene: 11. The germline V gene encodes CDR1 SGHTA and CDR2 FQGNSA. The CDR3 covers 18 residues. CDR3 sequence reads: CASSLGRPGRGLNSPLHF. CDR3 nucleotide sequence: TGTGCCAGCAGCTTAGGTCGGCCGGGCAGGGGGCTTAATTCACCCCTCCACTTT.

This CDR3 is CASSQTTVPSDTQYF. CDR3 sequence (DNA): TGTGCCAGCAGCCAGACGACAGTGCCCTCAGATACGCAGTATTTT. V gene TRBV14 combines with J gene TRBJ2-3, with D perhaps TRBD1 (5 bases). V shed 3 bases and J shed 4 bases, with 14 bases lying between them. Looked up from germline, CDR1 is SGHDN and CDR2 is FVKESK. This CDR3 has 15 amino acids.

The chain is built from TRBV5-1 and TRBJ2-1, with a tentative D call TRBD2 (5 bases). Germline V gene sequence: CDR1 SGHRS, CDR2 YFSETQ. V gave up 4 bases and J gave up 8 bases, with 22 bases separating them. The CDR3 extends over 16 amino acids. CDR3 protein: CASSPDRADWAYEQFF. For the CDR3, the DNA is TGCGCCAGCAGCCCCGATCGGGCGGACTGGGCCTATGAGCAGTTCTTC.

CDR3 amino acids: CASSWLQGPAYEQYF. For the CDR3, the DNA is TGCGCCAGCAGCTGGCTACAGGGGCCGGCCTACGAGCAGTACTTC. The chain combines TRBV5-1 with TRBJ2-7; TRBD1 matches at 7 bases. Germline CDR1 reads SGHRS; CDR2 reads YFSETQ. The V gene end was trimmed by 3 bases and the J gene end by 2 bases; junction bases not matched to a gene: 8. There are 15 residues in the CDR3.

This chain links TRBV27 with TRBJ1-5, with unresolved D. CDR1 and CDR2 from the germline V gene are MNHEY and SMNVEV (reference sequence). The V and J ends lost 8 bases and 0 bases respectively, with 11 bases between them. This CDR3 spans 14 amino acids. The CDR3 is CASRSMYSNQPQHF. In DNA, the CDR3 is TGTGCCAGCCGGAGTATGTATAGCAATCAGCCCCAGCATTTT.